A selection of T cell receptor beta chains follows, all from one sample in a study of T cells in Graves' hyperthyroidism and ophthalmopathy. Using its own MiXCR run on the multiplex PCR reads, TCRdb lists one record per CDR3 protein. The table lists approximately 300,000 distinct CDR3 sequences, 15% to 20% of them singletons. The sample consisted of blood. The receptors shown here come from a man aged 45-65 years with Graves' ophthalmopathy. The CDR3 runs from the conserved cysteine through the conserved F or W. The D gene is left open where the match is weak. Size tells how often a clone was seen (once, few, many) or the class of an expanded clone, and some rows leave it out.

TRBV29-1	NA	NA	TRBJ2-5	CSVRGQAGETQYF	TGCAGCGTCAGAGGGCAGGCGGGAGAGACCCAGTACTTC
TRBV19	NA	NA	TRBJ1-6	CASSRGGDAARSLHF	TGTGCCAGTAGTAGGGGCGGGGATGCGGCTCGGTCCCTCCACTTT
TRBV28	NA	many	TRBJ2-1	CASSLDGSNEQFF	TGTGCCAGCAGTTTAGATGGGAGCAATGAGCAGTTCTTC
TRBV5-1	NA	few	TRBJ2-7	CASSLRGTGVYEQYF	TGCGCCAGCAGCTTGAGGGGGACGGGCGTCTACGAGCAGTACTTC
TRBV10-3	NA	NA	TRBJ2-7	CAISVRAYEQYF	TGTGCCATCAGTGTCAGGGCGTACGAGCAGTACTTC
TRBV28	NA	many	TRBJ2-2	CASSLGQGGSGELFF	TGTGCCAGCAGCTTAGGGCAGGGTGGGTCCGGGGAGCTGTTTTTT
TRBV7-9	NA	many	TRBJ2-3	CASSPTAKLLTDTQYF	TGTGCCAGCAGCCCGACAGCGAAACTACTCACAGATACGCAGTATTTT
TRBV28	TRBD1	many	TRBJ1-2	CASSPHGLTGTDYGYTF	TGTGCCAGCAGTCCCCACGGGCTTACCGGGACAGATTATGGCTACACCTTC
TRBV5-1	TRBD2	many	TRBJ2-5	CASSPGRGSGETQYF	TGCGCCAGCAGCCCCGGGAGGGGCAGTGGAGAGACCCAGTACTTC
TRBV27	TRBD1	few	TRBJ1-2	CASSRAGTVYGYTF	TGTGCCAGCAGTAGGGCGGGGACAGTCTATGGCTACACCTTC
TRBV7-9	NA	few	TRBJ2-1	CASSSPGTFGFF	TGTGCCAGCAGTTCCCCCGGGACTTTTGGGTTCTTC
TRBV19	TRBD1	NA	TRBJ2-2	CASTSRDRESFSNTGELFF	TGTGCTTCAACCAGCCGGGACAGGGAAAGTTTTAGTAACACCGGGGAGCTGTTTTTT
TRBV10-3	TRBD2	NA	TRBJ2-1	CAISESVLAGEQFF	TGTGCCATCAGTGAGTCTGTGCTAGCGGGTGAGCAGTTCTTC
TRBV5-1	TRBD2	many	TRBJ2-3	CASSLAATSGTDTQYF	TGCGCCAGCAGCTTGGCCGCGACTAGCGGAACAGATACGCAGTATTTT
TRBV28	NA	NA	TRBJ1-5	CASSLSRVQPQHF	TGTGCCAGCAGTTTGTCCAGGGTGCAGCCCCAGCATTTT
TRBV3-1	TRBD1	many	TRBJ1-1	CASSQRTGLTEAFF	TGTGCCAGCAGCCAACGGACAGGGCTCACTGAAGCTTTCTTT
TRBV10-3	TRBD2	many	TRBJ2-7	CAISEGLAGGPGEQYF	TGTGCCATCAGTGAGGGACTAGCGGGAGGGCCCGGCGAGCAGTACTTC
TRBV7-8	NA	NA	TRBJ2-2	CASSLKANTGELFF	TGTGCCAGCAGCCTGAAAGCGAACACCGGGGAGCTGTTTTTT
TRBV29-1	NA	many	TRBJ2-1	CSVDLSNEQFF	TGCAGCGTTGATTTGTCCAATGAGCAGTTCTTC
TRBV5-1	TRBD1	few	TRBJ2-3	CASSLPRDRGDTQYF	TGCGCCAGCAGCTTACCTCGGGACAGGGGCGATACGCAGTATTTT
TRBV6-1	TRBD1	many	TRBJ2-7	CASSEQGATGEQYF	TGTGCCAGCAGTGAACAGGGGGCGACGGGCGAGCAGTACTTC
TRBV30	TRBD1	many	TRBJ2-7	CAWGQVHEQYF	TGTGCCTGGGGACAGGTCCACGAGCAGTACTTC
TRBV27	NA	many	TRBJ2-3	CASSPPGRRHNTQYF	TGTGCCAGCAGTCCCCCGGGACGCCGGCACAATACGCAGTATTTT
TRBV28	TRBD2	NA	TRBJ2-5	CASSLRTSGRGTQYF	TGTGCCAGCAGTTTAAGGACTAGCGGAAGAGGGACCCAGTACTTC
TRBV20-1	NA	few	TRBJ1-3	CSAKGTGNTIYF	TGCAGTGCTAAAGGGACTGGAAACACCATATATTTT
TRBV6-1	NA	few	TRBJ1-2	CASSSGAVGYTF	TGTGCCAGCAGTTCTGGGGCGGTAGGCTACACCTTC
TRBV10-3	NA	NA	TRBJ2-7	CAISESRAYEQYF	TGTGCCATCAGTGAGTCCCGGGCCTACGAGCAGTACTTC
TRBV5-1	NA	many	TRBJ2-1	CASSFSEASSYNEQFF	TGCGCCAGCAGCTTTTCCGAGGCTAGCTCATACAATGAGCAGTTCTTC